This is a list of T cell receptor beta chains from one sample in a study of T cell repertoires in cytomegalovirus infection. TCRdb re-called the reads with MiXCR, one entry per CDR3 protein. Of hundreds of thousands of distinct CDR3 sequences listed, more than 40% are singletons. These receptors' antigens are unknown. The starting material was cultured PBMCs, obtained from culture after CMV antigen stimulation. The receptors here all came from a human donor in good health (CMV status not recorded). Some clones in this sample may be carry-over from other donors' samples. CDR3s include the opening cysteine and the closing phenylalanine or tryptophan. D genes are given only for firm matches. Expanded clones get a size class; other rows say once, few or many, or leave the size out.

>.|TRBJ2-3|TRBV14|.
TGTGCCAGCAGCCAAGGACCCCTGGGCAATACGCAGTATTTT
CASSQGPLGNTQYF
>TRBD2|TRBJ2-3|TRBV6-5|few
TGTGCCAGCAGTTACACTGGCGGGAGCGCCGCAGATACGCAGTATTTT
CASSYTGGSAADTQYF
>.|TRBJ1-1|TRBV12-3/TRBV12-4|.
TGTGCCAGCACTCCTCGTGGGGCCCTCACTGAAGCTTTCTTT
CASTPRGALTEAFF
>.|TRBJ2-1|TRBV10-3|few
TGTGCCATCAGTTCCCAGGGGAGCTCCTACAATGAGCAGTTCTTC
CAISSQGSSYNEQFF
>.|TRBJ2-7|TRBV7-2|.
TGTGCCAGCAGTCAACACTACGAGCAGTACTTC
CASSQHYEQYF
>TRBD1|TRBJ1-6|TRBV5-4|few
TGTGCCAGCAGCCGTTCAGGGGACAGGGGCAGCTCCTATAATTCACCCCTCCACTTT
CASSRSGDRGSSYNSPLHF
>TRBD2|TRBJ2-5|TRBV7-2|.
TGTGCCAGCAGCCCTTGGACTAGCGGGGGAGCGGGGGAGACCCAGTACTTC
CASSPWTSGGAGETQYF
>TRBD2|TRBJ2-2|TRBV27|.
TGTGCCAGCAGTTCCCCCGGACTAGCGCCCACCGGGGAGCTGTTTTTT
CASSSPGLAPTGELFF
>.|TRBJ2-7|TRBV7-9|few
TGTGCCAGCAGCTTAGCGGCCGACATTTGGGACTACGAGCAGTACTTC
CASSLAADIWDYEQYF
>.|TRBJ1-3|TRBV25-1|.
TGTGCCAGCAGTGCGCAGAGGGCGAGCTCTGGAAACACCATATATTTT
CASSAQRASSGNTIYF
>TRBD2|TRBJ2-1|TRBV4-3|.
TGCGCCAGCAGCCAAAAGCGGGGATGGAATGAGCAGTTCTTC
CASSQKRGWNEQFF
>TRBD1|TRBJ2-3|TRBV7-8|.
TGTGCCAGCAGCTTAGCAGACAGGGTAGAAGGTCCAGATACGCAGTATTTT
CASSLADRVEGPDTQYF
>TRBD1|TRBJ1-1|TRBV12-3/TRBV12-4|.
TGTGCCAGTCATCAAGGGGACAGGGGAAGGACTGAAGCTTTCTTT
CASHQGDRGRTEAFF
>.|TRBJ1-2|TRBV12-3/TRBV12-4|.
TGTGCCAGCAGTTCCCTAGGACTCCATCCTCGTGGCTACACCTTC
CASSSLGLHPRGYTF
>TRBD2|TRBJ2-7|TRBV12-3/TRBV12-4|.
TGTGCCACCTCTGTAGCGGGAGGTTCCTACGAGCAGTACTTC
CATSVAGGSYEQYF
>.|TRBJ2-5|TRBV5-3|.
TGTGCCAGCAGCGACCGGGACCAAAAGTACCAAGAGACCCAGTACTTC
CASSDRDQKYQETQYF
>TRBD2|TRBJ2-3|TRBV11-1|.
TGTGCCAGCAGCGACTGGACTAGCGGGGGGGCTTCGCCAGATACGCAGTATTTT
CASSDWTSGGASPDTQYF
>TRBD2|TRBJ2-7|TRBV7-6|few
TGTGCCAGCAGCTCCCGGAGGGGTACAGCGGGGGGCTACGAGCAGTACTTC
CASSSRRGTAGGYEQYF
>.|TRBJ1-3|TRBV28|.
TGTGCCAGCAGTTTTTCGTATGCCTCCTACTCTGGAAACACCATATATTTT
CASSFSYASYSGNTIYF
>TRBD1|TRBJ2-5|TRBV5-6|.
TGTGCCAGCAGCAATCGAGGACAGGTACAAGAGACCCAGTACTTC
CASSNRGQVQETQYF
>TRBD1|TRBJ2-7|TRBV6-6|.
TGTGCCAGCAGTCCTGGACAGGGGAGAACCTACGAGCAGTACTTC
CASSPGQGRTYEQYF
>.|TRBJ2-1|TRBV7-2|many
TGTGCCAGCAGCTTATTGCCTAGACAGGTTATGTATGAGCAGTTCTTC
CASSLLPRQVMYEQFF
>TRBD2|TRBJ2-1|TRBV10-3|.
TGTGCCACGATGACTAGCGGGAGGGCCAACAATGAGCAGTTCTTC
CATMTSGRANNEQFF
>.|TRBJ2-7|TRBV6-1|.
TGTGCCAGCAGTCGCATAGCATGGACCTCCTACGAGCAGTACTTC
CASSRIAWTSYEQYF
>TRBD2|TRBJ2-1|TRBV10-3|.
TGTGCCTCAGAGCGGGGTAGCTCCTACAATGAGCAGTTCTTC
CASERGSSYNEQFF
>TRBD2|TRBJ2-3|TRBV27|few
TGTGCCAGCGGGGGCGTCGGGCTAGCGGGGGGGACCCGGACGCAGTATTTT
CASGGVGLAGGTRTQYF
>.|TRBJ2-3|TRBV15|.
TGTGCCACCAGCAGAGTTCCGGGTGCGACGGATACGCAGTATTTT
CATSRVPGATDTQYF
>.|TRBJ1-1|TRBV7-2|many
TGTGCCAGCAGCCCCAGGGTCTTGGACACTGAAGCTTTCTTT
CASSPRVLDTEAFF
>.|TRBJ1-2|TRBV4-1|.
TGCGCCAGCAGCCAATCTCGACTTGGGACAATCTACTACACCTTC
CASSQSRLGTIYYTF
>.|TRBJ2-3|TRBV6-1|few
TGTGCCAGCAGTCCCTCCCGCGGGATGGGCACAGATACGCAGTATTTT
CASSPSRGMGTDTQYF
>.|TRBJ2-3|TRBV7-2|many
TGTGCCAGCAGCTTAGCGCCGGGGATGGGCACAGATACGCAGTATTTT
CASSLAPGMGTDTQYF
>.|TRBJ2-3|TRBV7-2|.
TGTGCCAGCAGCCTAGAGCGGGCCAGACCCACAGATACGCAGTATTTT
CASSLERARPTDTQYF
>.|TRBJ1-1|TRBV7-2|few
TGTGCCAGCAGCCCCGACAGGTCCCTGGACACTGAAGCTTTCTTT
CASSPDRSLDTEAFF
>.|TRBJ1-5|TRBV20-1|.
TGCAGTGCTAGTCCGAGGGGGTATACTCAGCCCCAGCATTTT
CSASPRGYTQPQHF
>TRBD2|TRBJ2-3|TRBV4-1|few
TGCGCCAGCAGCCAGCGGGGGGCCACAGATACGCAGTATTTT
CASSQRGATDTQYF
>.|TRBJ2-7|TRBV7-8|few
TGTGCCAGCAGCTTACGGGCGGAGGGAAGCTCCTACGAGCAGTACTTC
CASSLRAEGSSYEQYF
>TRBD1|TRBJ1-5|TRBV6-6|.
TGTGCCAGCAGCCCCGACAGGGGGCGTCAGCCCCAGCATTTT
CASSPDRGRQPQHF